A single sample gave rise to the 13 T cell receptor beta chains below, sequenced in a study of blood T cells in healthy people across ages. Then a second PCR, running roughly 7 to 11 cycles, was carried out with a sample-barcoded 5' primer and a J-beta primer mix. One entry per CDR3 protein results from TCRdb running MiXCR on the 5' RACE reads. This sample has over a million distinct CDR3 sequences, with 35% to 50% found just once. Sequencing input: blood. These receptor sequences come from a woman in her sixties or seventies in good health.

This sequence joins TRBV21-1 and TRBJ2-4; the table's D gene call, TRBD2, was not cross checked with the DNA. The J call is in doubt because the DNA end fits TRBJ2-5 better. TRBV21-1 is given as a pseudogene. This CDR3 spans 14 amino acids. CDR3 region: CASSIGGGLETQYF. Here the CDR3 DNA reads TGTGCCAGCAGCATCGGGGGGGGTTTGGAGACCCAGTACTTC.

This chain connects TRBV20-1 to TRBJ2-1, with TRBD1 identical over 11 bases. CDR1 and CDR2 from the germline V gene are DFQATT and SNEGSKA (reference sequence). The CDR3 covers 15 residues. The V gene end was trimmed by 6 bases and the J gene end by 6 bases; junction bases not matched to a gene: 10. The CDR3 is CSASGQGAATNEQFF. CDR3 sequence (DNA): TGCAGTGCCTCTGGACAGGGGGCCGCTACCAATGAGCAGTTCTTC.

This clonotype was seen more than once but under ten times. The chain links TRBV3-1 to TRBJ2-7, with 9 bases lining up with TRBD2. In germline, CDR1 is LGHDT, CDR2 YNNKEL (reference sequence). CDR3 size: 16 residues. The trim removed 0 bases at V and 3 bases at J, leaving 6 bases unmatched. CDR3 region: CASSQDMTSGVYEQYF. The CDR3 DNA follows: TGTGCCAGCAGCCAAGATATGACTAGCGGAGTCTACGAGCAGTACTTC.

The CDR3 loop reads CSALHPARNEQFF. CDR3 nucleotides: TGCAGTGCTCTCCACCCCGCGCGTAATGAGCAGTTCTTC. This chain joins TRBV20-1 and TRBJ2-1; D call uncertain. There are 13 residues in the CDR3. The V gene's germline CDR1 is DFQATT and CDR2 SNEGSKA (reference sequence). Trimming cost V 5 bases and J 7 bases, with 15 bases left between them.

This clonotype came up many times. This chain connects TRBV4-2 to TRBJ2-7; maybe TRBD2 (6 bases). This CDR3 has 15 amino acids. Between the trimmed V and J ends, which lost 4 bases and 1 base, there was a span of 14 bases. Germline CDR1 LGHNA, CDR2 YNFKEQ. CDR3 amino acids: CASSLIRDLSYEQYF. CDR3 nucleotides: TGTGCCAGCAGCCTGATCCGGGACTTATCCTACGAGCAGTACTTC.

This clonotype has only a few counts. The V call is TRBV27, the J call TRBJ2-4, with TRBD2 as a possible D gene (7 bases). Near its end, the DNA agrees better with TRBJ2-7, so the J call may be wrong. The CDR3 consists of 14 residues. Germline V gene lookup returns CDR1 MNHEY and CDR2 SMNVEV (reference sequence). The CDR3 region has the DNA TGTGCCAGCAGTTTAGCGGGGGCGCACGACGAGCAGTACTTC. Residues: CASSLAGAHDEQYF.

This clonotype was observed a few times. The chain carries TRBV7-2 and TRBJ1-2, with D possibly being TRBD1 (5 bases). Germline CDR1 SGHTA, CDR2 FQGNSA. Trimming left V 7 bases short and J 2 bases short, with 20 bases between. This CDR3 comprises 16 residues. CDR3 sequence (DNA): TGTGCCAGCACCCATTACCGGGACCCTACAAACTATGGCTACACCTTC. This codes for CASTHYRDPTNYGYTF.

This clonotype was counted only a few times. The rearrangement joins TRBV15 to TRBJ2-3, with TRBD2 matching over 10 bases. The CDR3 totals 15 residues. V lost 1 base to trimming and J lost 7 bases; unmatched junction nucleotides: 5. Germline values: CDR1 LNHNV, CDR2 YYDKDF (reference sequence). CDR3 nucleotide sequence: TGTGCCACCAGCAGAGCTGGGACTAGCGCGCATACGCAGTATTTT. Protein product: CATSRAGTSAHTQYF.

The chain is built from TRBV2 and TRBJ2-1, with TRBD1 matching over 8 bases. The CDR3 is 16 amino acids. V lost 8 bases and J lost 4; bases outside the gene matches: 13. Germline values: CDR1 SNHLY, CDR2 FYNNEI. CDR3 sequence reads: CASGYEAGQVYNEQFF. The CDR3 coding sequence is TGTGCCAGCGGATATGAGGCGGGACAGGTGTACAATGAGCAGTTCTTC.

A few counts support this clonotype. The chain is built from TRBV6-5 and TRBJ2-3; D tentatively fits TRBD1 or TRBD2 (7 bases each). CDR3 length equals 16 residues. Germline V gene lookup returns CDR1 MNHEY and CDR2 SVGAGI. The V end was cut by 6 bases, the J end by 2 bases, with 18 bases between. CDR3 sequence: CASSNDGGTVTDTQYF. CDR3 sequence (DNA): TGTGCCAGCAGCAACGACGGGGGGACAGTCACAGATACGCAGTATTTT.

The chain links TRBV12-3 or TRBV12-4 to TRBJ2-4, with TRBD2 matching over 7 bases. The V gene end was trimmed by 3 bases and the J gene end by 15 bases; junction bases not matched to a gene: 8. The CDR3 is 12 amino acids. The CDR3 region is CASSLGGRARYF. The CDR3 nucleotides read TGTGCCAGCAGTTTGGGGGGGAGGGCTCGGTACTTC.

This clonotype was counted many times. This chain uses TRBV29-1 with TRBJ2-7; 13 nucleotides agree with TRBD2. Germline CDR1 is SQVTM and CDR2 is ANQGSEA. The V gene end was trimmed by 7 bases and the J gene end by 4 bases; junction bases not matched to a gene: 7. The CDR3 runs to 14 residues. This CDR3 reads CSADGTSGTYEQYF. CDR3 coding DNA: TGCAGCGCGGATGGGACTAGCGGGACTTACGAGCAGTACTTC.

This sequence joins TRBV5-5 and TRBJ1-2; D is possibly TRBD1 (5 bases). Germline loops: CDR1 SGHKS, CDR2 YYEKEE (reference sequence). The CDR3 runs to 17 residues. The V end was cut by 4 bases, the J end by 6 bases, with 25 bases between. In DNA, the CDR3 is TGTGCCAGCAGCCCGACGCTGGGGCAGACCTCGTTTCATGGCTACACCTTC. It encodes CASSPTLGQTSFHGYTF.